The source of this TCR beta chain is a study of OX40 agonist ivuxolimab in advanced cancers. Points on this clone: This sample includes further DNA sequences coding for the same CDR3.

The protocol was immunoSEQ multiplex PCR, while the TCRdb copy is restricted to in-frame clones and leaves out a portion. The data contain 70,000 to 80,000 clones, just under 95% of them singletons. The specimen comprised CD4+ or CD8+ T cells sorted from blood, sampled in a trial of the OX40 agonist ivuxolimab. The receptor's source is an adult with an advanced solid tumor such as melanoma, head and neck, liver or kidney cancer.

The CDR3 region has the DNA TGTGCCAGTAGTATCCTAGCGGGGGTCGTGGATACGCAGTATTTT. Amino acids: CASSILAGVVDTQYF. The gene calls are TRBV19 and TRBJ2-3; 10 positions match TRBD2. Trimming cost V 3 bases and J 6 bases; bases outside gene matches: 6. The germline V gene encodes CDR1 LNHDA and CDR2 SQIVND (reference sequence). This CDR3 region has 15 residues. Combining the CDR3 with reference TRBV19 and TRBJ2-3 gives the whole variable domain DGGITQSPKYLFRKEGQNVTLSCEQNLNHDAMYWYRQDPGQGLRLIYYSQIVNDFQKGDIAEGYSVSREKKESFPLTVTSAQKNPTAFYLCASSILAGVVDTQYFGPGTRLTVL.